Following are 15 T cell receptor beta chains from one sample sequenced in a study of cytomegalovirus exposure and HLA in healthy donors. Use of 60 Vbeta and 13 Jbeta primers characterized the PCR. This table comes from immunoSEQ multiplex PCR, and its TCRdb copy is limited to in-frame clones, with some not included. The sample comprises about 130,000 clones, 84% of which are singletons, and under 3.5% rests with the top ten. Sample: PBMCs. The source is a man in his fifties in good health and CMV-seronegative.

This chain joins TRBV29-1 and TRBJ2-3, with TRBD2 matching 10 bases. This CDR3 is 14 amino acids long. Germline trimming cut 4 bases from V and 4 bases from J; bases unmatched to any gene: 5. Per the germline V gene, CDR1 is SQVTM and CDR2 is ANQGSEA. Here the CDR3 reads CSVASGGAPDTQYF. The CDR3 DNA follows: TGCAGCGTTGCGAGCGGGGGGGCCCCAGATACGCAGTATTTT.

The V call is TRBV6-5, the J call TRBJ2-7; TRBD1 aligns across 8 bases. This CDR3 is built from 16 residues. Germline CDR1 reads MNHEY; CDR2 reads SVGAGI. The ends lost 0 bases at V and 5 bases at J; junction bases unmatched: 9. The CDR3 sequence: CASSYSRTGIVHEQYF. The CDR3 DNA reads as TGTGCCAGCAGTTACTCTCGGACAGGGATCGTCCACGAGCAGTACTTC.

This clone was picked up one time. The chain employs TRBV5-4 and TRBJ2-2, with 10 bases fitting TRBD2. V lost 2 bases and J lost 4; bases outside the gene matches: 2. From germline, CDR1 is SGHNT and CDR2 YYREEE (reference sequence). This CDR3 contains 15 residues. CDR3 DNA: TGTGCCAGCAGCTTTCGGACTAGCGGCACCGGGGAGCTGTTTTTT. It translates to CASSFRTSGTGELFF.

The chain recombines TRBV18 with TRBJ1-4; tentatively, D is TRBD1 (5 bases). The V end lost 6 bases, the J end lost 6 bases, and 11 bases lay between the germline ends. The CDR3 totals 13 residues. In germline, CDR1 is KGHSH, CDR2 LQKENI. CDR3 protein: CASSPGRDEKLFF. The CDR3 DNA is TGTGCCAGCTCCCCAGGGCGGGATGAAAAACTGTTTTTT.

V gene TRBV12-5 combines with J gene TRBJ2-7; 9 bases are shared with TRBD2. The CDR3 runs to 17 residues. Germline V gives CDR1 LGHNT, CDR2 FRNRAP. The V and J ends lost 0 bases and 1 base, in that order; junction bases with no gene match: 7. CDR3 sequence (DNA): TGTGCTAGTGGTTTGGTACTGGGGACTAGCTATTCCTACGAGCAGTACTTC. Protein product: CASGLVLGTSYSYEQYF.

The gene calls are TRBV11-2 and TRBJ2-5; D is unresolved. The CDR3 has 14 amino acids. Trimming removed 5 bases from V and 2 bases from J, with 12 bases in between. Looked up from germline, CDR1 is SGHAT and CDR2 is FQNNGV. CDR3 DNA sequence: TGTGCCAGCAGCCCCGCCAGGCGACAAGAGACCCAGTACTTC. Translated: CASSPARRQETQYF.

The rearrangement links TRBV7-2 to TRBJ2-5; 7 bases agree with TRBD1. V shed 5 bases and J 2 bases; nucleotides not matched to a gene: 5. In germline, CDR1 is SGHTA, CDR2 FQGNSA. The length of the CDR3 is 14 residues. The CDR3 reads CASSTRQGQETQYF. The CDR3 coding sequence is TGTGCCAGCAGCACCCGACAGGGACAAGAGACCCAGTACTTC.

The chain has TRBV10-3 and TRBJ1-1; D gene unclear. V was pared by 8 bases and J by 0 bases, with 19 bases between. The CDR3 has 16 residues. Germline V lookup: CDR1 ENHRY, CDR2 SYGVKD. The CDR3 DNA follows: TGTGCCATCGCGGGTGGACCCGATATCTTGAACACTGAAGCTTTCTTT. Its translation is CAIAGGPDILNTEAFF.

The chain couples TRBV2 to TRBJ1-2; 8 bases are shared with TRBD1. Germline CDR1 and CDR2: SNHLY and FYNNEI. The ends lost 9 bases at V and 5 bases at J; junction bases unmatched: 5. CDR3 size: 12 residues. The CDR3 loop reads CASRTGPYGYTF. The CDR3 region has the DNA TGTGCCAGTAGGACAGGGCCTTATGGCTACACCTTC.

The chain joins TRBV30 to TRBJ1-2; 10 bases match TRBD1. The CDR3 is 13 residues long. Germline V CDR1 and CDR2: GTSNPN, SVGIG (reference sequence). The CDR3 reads CATWTGGGYGYTF. DNA for the CDR3: TGTGCTACTTGGACAGGGGGAGGCTATGGCTACACCTTC.

The V and J genes are TRBV23-1 and TRBJ2-7; TRBD1 matches 7 bases. TRBV23-1 is reported as an ORF; its role is uncertain. The CDR3 consists of 13 residues. V gave up 4 bases and J gave up 3 bases; unmatched junction bases: 3. Written as DNA, the CDR3 is TGCGCCAGCAGTCCGGACAGGTACTACGAGCAGTACTTC. This translates into CASSPDRYYEQYF.

The chain uses TRBV5-1 and TRBJ2-5; TRBD1 matches 8 bases. The junction had 5 bases not matched to a gene; V was cut back by 0 bases and J by 4 bases. Germline loops: CDR1 SGHRS, CDR2 YFSETQ. This CDR3 has 15 amino acids. The DNA for the CDR3 is TGCGCCAGCAGCTTGGTTCAGGGGGCATCAGAGACCCAGTACTTC. This sequence encodes CASSLVQGASETQYF.

This clone came up once. CDR3 bases: TGTGCCAGCAGTGAAGTACAGGGCTTACGGGGCTACACCTTC. It codes for CASSEVQGLRGYTF. The chain carries TRBV2 and TRBJ1-2, with D perhaps TRBD1 (6 bases). Germline CDR1 and CDR2: SNHLY and FYNNEI. This CDR3 region has 14 residues. Deletions cut 1 base from V and 8 bases from J, with 14 bases between.

The chain combines TRBV27 with TRBJ1-2; no firm D call. V dropped 5 bases and J dropped 4 bases, with 17 bases sitting between them. In germline, CDR1 is MNHEY, CDR2 SMNVEV (reference sequence). The CDR3 runs to 15 residues. The CDR3 sequence is CASSPSRPSGYGYTF. The CDR3 bases are TGTGCCAGCAGTCCCTCTCGTCCGTCGGGCTATGGCTACACCTTC.

This rearrangement joins TRBV19 to TRBJ2-2; 7 bases align to TRBD2. Germline CDR1 is LNHDA and CDR2 is SQIVND (reference sequence). There are 16 residues in the CDR3. J lost 0 bases, V lost 6 bases, and 7 bases had no gene match. The CDR3 sequence is CASRPPRGANTGELFF. CDR3 bases: TGTGCCAGTAGACCCCCCCGGGGGGCGAACACCGGGGAGCTGTTTTTT.